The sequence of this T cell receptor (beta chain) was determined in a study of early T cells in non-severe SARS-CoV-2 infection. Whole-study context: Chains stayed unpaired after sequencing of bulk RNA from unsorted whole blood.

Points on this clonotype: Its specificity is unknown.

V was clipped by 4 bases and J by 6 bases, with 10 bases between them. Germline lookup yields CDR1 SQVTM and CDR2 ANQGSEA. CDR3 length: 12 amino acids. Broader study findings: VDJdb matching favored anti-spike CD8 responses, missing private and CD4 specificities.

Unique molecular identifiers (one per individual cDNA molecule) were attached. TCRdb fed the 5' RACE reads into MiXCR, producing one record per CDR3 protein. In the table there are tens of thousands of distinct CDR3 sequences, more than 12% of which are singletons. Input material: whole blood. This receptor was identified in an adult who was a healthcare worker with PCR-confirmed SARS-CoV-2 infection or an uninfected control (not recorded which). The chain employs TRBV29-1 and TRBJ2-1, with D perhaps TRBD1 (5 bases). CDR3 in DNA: TGCAGCGTTGCCATTGACAGCAATGAGCAGTTCTTC. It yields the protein CSVAIDSNEQFF.